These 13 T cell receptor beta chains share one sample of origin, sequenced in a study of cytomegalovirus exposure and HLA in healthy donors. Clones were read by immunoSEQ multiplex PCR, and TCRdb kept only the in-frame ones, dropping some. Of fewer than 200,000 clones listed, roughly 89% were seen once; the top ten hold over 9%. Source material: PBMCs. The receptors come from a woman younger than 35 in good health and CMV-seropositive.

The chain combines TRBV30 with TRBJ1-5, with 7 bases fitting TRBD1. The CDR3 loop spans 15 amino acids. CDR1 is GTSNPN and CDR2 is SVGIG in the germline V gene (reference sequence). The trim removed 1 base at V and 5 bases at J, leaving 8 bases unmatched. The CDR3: CAWSDPPGQYQPQHF. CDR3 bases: TGTGCCTGGAGTGACCCGCCGGGACAGTATCAGCCCCAGCATTTT.

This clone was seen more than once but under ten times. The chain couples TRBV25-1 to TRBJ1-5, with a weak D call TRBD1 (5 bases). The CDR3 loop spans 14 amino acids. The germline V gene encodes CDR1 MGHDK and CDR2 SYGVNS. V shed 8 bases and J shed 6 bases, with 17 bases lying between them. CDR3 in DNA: TGTGCCAGCTCTCCGACGGGGGAAATTCAGCCCCAGCATTTT. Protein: CASSPTGEIQPQHF.

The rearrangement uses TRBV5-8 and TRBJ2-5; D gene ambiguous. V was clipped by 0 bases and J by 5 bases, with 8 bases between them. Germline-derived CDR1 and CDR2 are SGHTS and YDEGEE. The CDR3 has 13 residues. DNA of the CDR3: TGTGCCAGCAGCTTGGCCAGGATCGAGACCCAGTACTTC. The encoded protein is CASSLARIETQYF.

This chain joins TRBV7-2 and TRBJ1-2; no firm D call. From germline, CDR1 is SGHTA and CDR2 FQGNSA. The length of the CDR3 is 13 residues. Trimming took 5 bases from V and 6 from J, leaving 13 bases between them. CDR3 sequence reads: CASSTSRVDGYTF. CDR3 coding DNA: TGTGCCAGCAGCACCTCCCGGGTAGATGGCTACACCTTC.

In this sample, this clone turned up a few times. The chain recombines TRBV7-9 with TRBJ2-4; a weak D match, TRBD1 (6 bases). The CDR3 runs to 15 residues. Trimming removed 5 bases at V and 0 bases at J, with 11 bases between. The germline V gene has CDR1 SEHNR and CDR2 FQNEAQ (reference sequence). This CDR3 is CASSPGQIAKNIQYF. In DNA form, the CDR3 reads TGTGCCAGCAGCCCCGGACAGATAGCCAAAAACATTCAGTACTTC.

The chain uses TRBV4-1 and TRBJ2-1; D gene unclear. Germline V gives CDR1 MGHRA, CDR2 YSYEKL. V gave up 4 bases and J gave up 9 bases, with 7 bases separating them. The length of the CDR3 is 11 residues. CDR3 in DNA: TGCGCCAGCAGCCTATCTAGTGAGCAGTTCTTC. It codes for CASSLSSEQFF.

Written as DNA, the CDR3 is TGTGCCAGCAGCTTAGATGGGACACCCTACGAGCAGTACTTC. This encodes CASSLDGTPYEQYF. This chain uses TRBV11-3 with TRBJ2-7; D is possibly TRBD1 (6 bases). V lost 0 bases, J lost 2 bases, and 8 bases lay in between. The CDR3 contains 14 residues. Germline CDR1 SGHNT, CDR2 YENEEA. Drawing the rest from reference TRBV11-3 and TRBJ2-7, the complete variable domain is EAGVVQSPRYKIIEKKQPVAFWCNPISGHNTLYWYLQNLGQGPELLIRYENEEAVDDSQLPKDRFSAERLKGVDSTLKIQPAELGDSAVYLCASSLDGTPYEQYFGPGTRLTVT.

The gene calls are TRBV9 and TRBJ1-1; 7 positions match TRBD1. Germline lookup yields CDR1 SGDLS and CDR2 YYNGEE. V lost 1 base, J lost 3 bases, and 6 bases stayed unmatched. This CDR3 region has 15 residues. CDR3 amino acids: CASSVRQGFDTEAFF. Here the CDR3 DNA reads TGTGCCAGCAGCGTAAGACAGGGTTTCGACACTGAAGCTTTCTTT.

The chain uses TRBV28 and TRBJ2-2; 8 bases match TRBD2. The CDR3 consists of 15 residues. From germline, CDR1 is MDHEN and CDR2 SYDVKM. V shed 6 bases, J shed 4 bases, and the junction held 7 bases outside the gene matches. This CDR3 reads CASRVAGGPTGELFF. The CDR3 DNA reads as TGTGCCAGCAGGGTGGCGGGAGGACCCACCGGGGAGCTGTTTTTT.

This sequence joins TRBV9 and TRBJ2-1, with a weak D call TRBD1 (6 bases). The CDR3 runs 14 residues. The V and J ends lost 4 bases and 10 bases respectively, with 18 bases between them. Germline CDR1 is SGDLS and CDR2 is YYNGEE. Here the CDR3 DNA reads TGTGCCAGCAGCACTTGGGACAAGGGCTCGGAGCAGTTCTTC. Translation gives CASSTWDKGSEQFF.

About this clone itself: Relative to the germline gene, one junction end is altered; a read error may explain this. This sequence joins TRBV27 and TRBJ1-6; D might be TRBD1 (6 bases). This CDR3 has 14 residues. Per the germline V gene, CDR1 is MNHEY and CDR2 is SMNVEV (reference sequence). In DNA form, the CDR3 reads TGTGCTAGCAGTTCAGGGGCCGCCGGATCACCCCTCCACTTT. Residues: CASSSGAAGSPLHF.

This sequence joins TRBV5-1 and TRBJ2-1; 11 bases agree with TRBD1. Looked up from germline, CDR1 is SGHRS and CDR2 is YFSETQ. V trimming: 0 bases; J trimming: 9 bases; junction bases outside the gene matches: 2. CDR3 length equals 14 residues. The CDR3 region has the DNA TGCGCCAGCAGCTTGGGGACAGGGGGCGGTGAGCAGTTCTTC. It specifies CASSLGTGGGEQFF.

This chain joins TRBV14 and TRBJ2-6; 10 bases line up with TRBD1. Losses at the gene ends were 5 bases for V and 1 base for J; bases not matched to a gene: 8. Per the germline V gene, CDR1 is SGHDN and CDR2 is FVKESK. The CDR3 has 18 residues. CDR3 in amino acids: CASSARQGATSGANVLTF. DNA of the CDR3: TGTGCCAGCAGCGCCCGACAGGGGGCTACGTCTGGGGCCAACGTCCTGACTTTC. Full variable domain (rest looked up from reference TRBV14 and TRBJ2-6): EAGVTQFPSHSVIEKGQTVTLRCDPISGHDNLYWYRRVMGKEIKFLLHFVKESKQDESGMPNNRFLAERTGGTYSTLKVQPAELEDSGVYFCASSARQGATSGANVLTFGAGSRLTVL.